This T cell receptor (beta chain) was captured in a study of regulatory T cells in long-lasting Graves disease. This clonotype occurred many times. At one boundary the junction diverges from the germline segment, which might be a read error. Regarding time point: newly diagnosed GD, antithyroid drugs for less than 3 months. The authors made the TCR library using RNA they extracted from PBMCs. Arm-PCR of CDR3 regions with iRepertoire HTBI primers generated TCR beta libraries. From the multiplex PCR reads, TCRdb called clonotypes with MiXCR, one entry per CDR3 protein. Of around 400,000 distinct CDR3 sequences in the sample, around a sixth were seen once. The CDR3 has 14 residues. Germline lookup yields CDR1 GTSNPN and CDR2 SVGIG (reference sequence).

The rearrangement uses TRBV30 and TRBJ2-3; 9 bases map to TRBD1. This receptor was identified in a female donor with Graves disease. This sample comprised peripheral blood mononuclear cells (PBMCs), obtained at new diagnosis, from a patient treated with antithyroid drugs. The CDR3 sequence is CAWSEGQGTDAQYF. CDR3 coding DNA: TGTGCCTGGAGTGAGGGACAGGGCACAGATGCGCAGTATTTT.